The rows below give T cell receptor beta chains drawn from one sample of a study of control samples from healthy donors and cancer patients. TCRdb's copy holds only in-frame clones and misses some; the assay was immunoSEQ multiplex PCR. The sample has 84,000 or so clones; 91% are singletons. The sequencing input was blood. These receptors all come from a man aged 25-45 years in good health. Both conserved end residues are part of each CDR3. The order of the fields is D gene, V gene, clone size, J gene, CDR3 protein, CDR3 DNA. D genes are given only for firm matches. Size values are once, few and many counts, or a class for expanded clones, and some rows have none.

.	TRBV15	few	TRBJ2-1	CATSRKGKPGALRNEQFF	TGTGCCACCAGCAGGAAGGGGAAGCCGGGGGCCCTACGCAATGAGCAGTTCTTC
.	TRBV6-6	.	TRBJ2-7	CASSSMGAGGREQYF	TGTGCCAGCAGTTCCATGGGGGCTGGGGGGAGGGAGCAGTACTTC
.	TRBV24-1	.	TRBJ2-2	CATSPAHVAAGELFF	TGTGCCACCAGTCCCGCGCACGTCGCGGCCGGGGAGCTGTTTTTT
.	TRBV30	.	TRBJ1-5	CAWSTGTSAGQPQHF	TGTGCCTGGAGTACCGGGACATCCGCGGGTCAGCCCCAGCATTTT
TRBD2	TRBV7-2	.	TRBJ2-7	CASSLSRAAGGPLEQYF	TGTGCCAGCAGCTTAAGTCGGGCAGCGGGAGGGCCACTCGAGCAGTACTTC
.	TRBV7-3	once	TRBJ2-1	CASSLRSSYNEQFF	TGTGCCAGCAGCTTAAGGAGCTCCTACAATGAGCAGTTCTTC
.	TRBV21-1	.	TRBJ1-5	CASSTLQGAGIQPQHF	TGTGCCAGCAGCACCCTACAGGGGGCTGGAATCCAGCCCCAGCATTTT
.	TRBV7-9	.	TRBJ1-6	CASSLSGGSPLHF	TGTGCCAGCAGCTTATCTGGGGGTTCACCCCTCCACTTT
TRBD2	TRBV5-6	.	TRBJ2-1	CASSYLGLADYNEQFF	TGTGCCAGCAGCTACCTCGGACTAGCGGACTACAATGAGCAGTTCTTC
TRBD2	TRBV6-2/TRBV6-3	.	TRBJ2-3	CASSYPRGSGGVMADTQYF	TGTGCCAGCAGTTACCCTCGGGGTAGCGGGGGGGTGATGGCAGATACGCAGTATTTT
.	TRBV19	.	TRBJ2-3	CASSSGEQKRYTQYF	TGTGCCAGTAGTTCAGGGGAACAAAAACGATATACGCAGTATTTT